This T cell receptor (beta chain) was observed in a study of blood T cell repertoires in COVID-19. Study in general: Collection of acute and convalescent COVID-19 samples took place in the United States, Italy and Spain. PBMCs, B-cell-depleted T cells, or T cells provided the cDNA or gDNA that made up the material.

Original methodology: Amplification with reference gene primers provided the estimates of nucleated cell counts. Libraries were prepared by immunoSEQ multiplex PCR; TCRdb keeps only in-frame clonotypes and omits some of them. D and trimming were read from the DNA, whereas the V and J calls and clone size are those reported in that table. Among roughly 160,000 clones listed, over 80% were seen once. The CDR3 sequence is 13 residues long. V was shortened by 7 bases and J by 2 bases, with 11 bases between the two germline ends. Germline-derived CDR1 and CDR2 are SNHLY and FYNNEI. This TCR derives from a woman aged 60-70 years with acute or convalescent COVID-19. The V call is TRBV2, the J call TRBJ2-5, with no clear D. The material sequenced was peripheral blood. This CDR3 is CASKLYEQETQYF. For the CDR3, the DNA is TGTGCCAGCAAACTCTACGAACAAGAGACCCAGTACTTC.